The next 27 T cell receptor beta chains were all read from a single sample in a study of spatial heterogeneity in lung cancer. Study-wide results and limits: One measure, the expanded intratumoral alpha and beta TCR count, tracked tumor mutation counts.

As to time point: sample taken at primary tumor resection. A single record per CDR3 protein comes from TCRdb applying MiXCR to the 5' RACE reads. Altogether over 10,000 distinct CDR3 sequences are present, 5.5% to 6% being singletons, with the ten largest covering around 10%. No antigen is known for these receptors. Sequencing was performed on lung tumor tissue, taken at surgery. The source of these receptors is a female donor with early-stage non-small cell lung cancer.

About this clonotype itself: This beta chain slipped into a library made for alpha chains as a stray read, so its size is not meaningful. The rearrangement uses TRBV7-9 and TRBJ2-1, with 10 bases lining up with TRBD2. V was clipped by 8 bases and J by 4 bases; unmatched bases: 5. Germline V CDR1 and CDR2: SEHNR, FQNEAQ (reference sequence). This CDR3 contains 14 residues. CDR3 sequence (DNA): TGTGCCAGCTGCCCAGCGGGAGGGTACAATGAGCAGTTCTTC. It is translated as CASCPAGGYNEQFF.

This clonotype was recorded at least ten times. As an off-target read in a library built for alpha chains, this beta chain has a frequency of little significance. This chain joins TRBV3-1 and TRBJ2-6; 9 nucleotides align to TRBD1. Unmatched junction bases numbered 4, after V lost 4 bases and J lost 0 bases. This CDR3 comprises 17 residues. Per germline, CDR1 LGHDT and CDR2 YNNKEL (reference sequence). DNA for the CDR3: TGTGCCAGCAGCCTCGGACAGGGGCGCTCTGGGGCCAACGTCCTGACTTTC. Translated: CASSLGQGRSGANVLTF.

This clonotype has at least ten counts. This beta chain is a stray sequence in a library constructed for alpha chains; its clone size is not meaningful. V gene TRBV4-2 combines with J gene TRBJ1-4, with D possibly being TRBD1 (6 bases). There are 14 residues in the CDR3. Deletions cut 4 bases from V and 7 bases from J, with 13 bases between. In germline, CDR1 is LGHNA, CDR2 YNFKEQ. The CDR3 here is CASSPDSGREKLFF. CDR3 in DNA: TGTGCCAGCAGCCCGGACAGTGGCCGTGAAAAACTGTTTTTT.

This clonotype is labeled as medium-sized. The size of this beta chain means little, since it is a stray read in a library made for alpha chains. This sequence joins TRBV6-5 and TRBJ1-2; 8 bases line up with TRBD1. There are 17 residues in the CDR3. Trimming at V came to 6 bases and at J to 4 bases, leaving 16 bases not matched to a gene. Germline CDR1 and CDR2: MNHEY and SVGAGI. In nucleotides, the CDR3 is TGTGCCAGCAGCCGAGACAGGGGAGGTGGGGTAGGCTATGGCTACACCTTC. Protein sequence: CASSRDRGGGVGYGYTF.

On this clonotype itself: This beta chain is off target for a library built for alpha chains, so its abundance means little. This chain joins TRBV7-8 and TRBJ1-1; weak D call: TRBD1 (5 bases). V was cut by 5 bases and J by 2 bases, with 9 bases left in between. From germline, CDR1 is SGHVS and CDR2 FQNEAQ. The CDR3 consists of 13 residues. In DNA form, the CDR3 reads TGTGCCAGCAGCATCGACAGAAACACTGAAGCTTTCTTT. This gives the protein CASSIDRNTEAFF. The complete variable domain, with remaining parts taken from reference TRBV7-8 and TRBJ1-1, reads GAGVSQSPRYKVAKRGQDVALRCDPISGHVSLFWYQQALGQGPEFLTYFQNEAQLDKSGLPSDRFFAERPEGSVSTLKIQRTQQEDSAVYLCASSIDRNTEAFFGQGTRLTVV.

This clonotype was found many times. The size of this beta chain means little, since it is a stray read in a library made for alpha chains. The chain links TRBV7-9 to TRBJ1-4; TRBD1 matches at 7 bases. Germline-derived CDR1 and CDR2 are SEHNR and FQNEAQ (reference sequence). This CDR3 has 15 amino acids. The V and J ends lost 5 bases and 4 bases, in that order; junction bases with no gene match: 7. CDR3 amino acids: CASSPTGNRNEKLFF. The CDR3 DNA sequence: TGTGCCAGCAGCCCGACAGGGAACCGTAATGAAAAACTGTTTTTT. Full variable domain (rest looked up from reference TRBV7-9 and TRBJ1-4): DTGVSQNPRHKITKRGQNVTFRCDPISEHNRLYWYRQTLGQGPEFLTYFQNEAQLEKSRLLSDRFSAERPKGSFSTLEIQRTEQGDSAMYLCASSPTGNRNEKLFFGSGTQLSVL.

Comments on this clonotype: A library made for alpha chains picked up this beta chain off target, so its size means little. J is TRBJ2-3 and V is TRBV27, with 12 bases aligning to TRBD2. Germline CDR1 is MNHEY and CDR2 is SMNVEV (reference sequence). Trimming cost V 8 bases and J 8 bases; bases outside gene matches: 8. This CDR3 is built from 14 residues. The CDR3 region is CASRLAGGLATQYF. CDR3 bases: TGTGCCAGCCGCCTAGCGGGAGGGTTGGCTACGCAGTATTTT.

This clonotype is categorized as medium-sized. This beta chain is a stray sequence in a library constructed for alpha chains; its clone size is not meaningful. CDR3 sequence (DNA): TGTGCCAGCTCACCGAGAACCGGGGGGGACTACAATGAGCAGTTCTTC. Its translation is CASSPRTGGDYNEQFF. The chain has TRBV18 and TRBJ2-1; TRBD2 agrees at 8 bases. The CDR3 length is 16 residues. The V and J ends lost 3 bases and 3 bases, in that order; junction bases with no gene match: 7. Germline assignment: CDR1 KGHSH and CDR2 LQKENI.

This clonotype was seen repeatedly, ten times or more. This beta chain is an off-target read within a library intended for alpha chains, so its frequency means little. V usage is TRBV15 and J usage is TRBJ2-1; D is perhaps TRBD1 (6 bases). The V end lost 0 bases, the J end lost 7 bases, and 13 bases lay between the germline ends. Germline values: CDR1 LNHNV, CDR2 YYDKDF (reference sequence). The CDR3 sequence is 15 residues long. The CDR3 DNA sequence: TGTGCCACCAGCAGAGATCAGGGGCCGGGTAATGAGCAGTTCTTC. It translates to CATSRDQGPGNEQFF. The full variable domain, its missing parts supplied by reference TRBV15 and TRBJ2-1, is DAMVIQNPRYQVTQFGKPVTLSCSQTLNHNVMYWYQQKSSQAPKLLFHYYDKDFNNEADTPDNFQSRRPNTSFCFLDIRSPGLGDTAMYLCATSRDQGPGNEQFFGPGTRLTVL.

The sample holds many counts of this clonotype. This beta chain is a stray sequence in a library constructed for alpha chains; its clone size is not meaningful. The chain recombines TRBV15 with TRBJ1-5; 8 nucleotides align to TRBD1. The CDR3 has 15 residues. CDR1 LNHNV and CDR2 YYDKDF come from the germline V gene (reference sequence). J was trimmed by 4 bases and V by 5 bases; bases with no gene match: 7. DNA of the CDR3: TGTGCCACCAGCCGCAGGACAGGGCAAAATCAGCCCCAGCATTTT. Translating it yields CATSRRTGQNQPQHF.

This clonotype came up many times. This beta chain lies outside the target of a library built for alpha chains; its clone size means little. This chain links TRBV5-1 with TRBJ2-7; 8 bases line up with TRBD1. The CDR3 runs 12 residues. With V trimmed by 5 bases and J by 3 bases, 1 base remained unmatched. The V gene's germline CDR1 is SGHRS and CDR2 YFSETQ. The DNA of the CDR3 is TGCGCCAGCAGTGGACAGGGCTACGAGCAGTACTTC. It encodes CASSGQGYEQYF.

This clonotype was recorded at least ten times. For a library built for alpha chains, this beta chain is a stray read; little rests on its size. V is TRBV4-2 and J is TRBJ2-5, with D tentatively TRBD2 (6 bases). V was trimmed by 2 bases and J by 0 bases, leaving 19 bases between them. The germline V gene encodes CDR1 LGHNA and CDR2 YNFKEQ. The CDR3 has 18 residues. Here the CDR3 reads CASSQIRGGAGNQETQYF. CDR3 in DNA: TGTGCCAGCAGCCAAATCCGGGGCGGGGCAGGGAACCAAGAGACCCAGTACTTC.

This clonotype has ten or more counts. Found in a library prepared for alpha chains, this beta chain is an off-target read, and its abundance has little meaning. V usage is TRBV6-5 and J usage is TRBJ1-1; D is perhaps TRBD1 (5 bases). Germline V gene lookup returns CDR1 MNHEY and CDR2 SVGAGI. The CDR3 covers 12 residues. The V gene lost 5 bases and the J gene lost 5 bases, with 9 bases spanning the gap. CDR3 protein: CASSTRGTEAFF. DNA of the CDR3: TGTGCCAGCAGTACCCGGGGGACTGAAGCTTTCTTT.

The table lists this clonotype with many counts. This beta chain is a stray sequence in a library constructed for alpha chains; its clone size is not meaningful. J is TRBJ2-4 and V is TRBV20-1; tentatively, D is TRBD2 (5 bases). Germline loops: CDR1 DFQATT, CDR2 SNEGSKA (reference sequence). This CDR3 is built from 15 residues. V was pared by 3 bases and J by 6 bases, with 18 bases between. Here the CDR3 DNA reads TGCAGTGCTAGTACGTCCTCGCAAGGGAGAAACATTCAGTACTTC. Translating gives CSASTSSQGRNIQYF.

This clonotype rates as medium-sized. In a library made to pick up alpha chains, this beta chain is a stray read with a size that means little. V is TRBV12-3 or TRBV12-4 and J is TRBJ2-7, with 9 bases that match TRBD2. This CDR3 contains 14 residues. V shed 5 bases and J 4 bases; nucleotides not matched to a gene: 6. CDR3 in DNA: TGTGCCAGCAGTCAAAGCGGGGGGCCTTACGAGCAGTACTTC. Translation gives CASSQSGGPYEQYF.

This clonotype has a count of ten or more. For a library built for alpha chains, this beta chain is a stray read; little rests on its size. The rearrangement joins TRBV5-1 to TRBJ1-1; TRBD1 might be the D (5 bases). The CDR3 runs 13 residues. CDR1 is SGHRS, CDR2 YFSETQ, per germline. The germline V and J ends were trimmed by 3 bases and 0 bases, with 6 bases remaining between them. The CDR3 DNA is TGCGCCAGCAGCTCCAGGGTGAACACTGAAGCTTTCTTT. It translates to CASSSRVNTEAFF.

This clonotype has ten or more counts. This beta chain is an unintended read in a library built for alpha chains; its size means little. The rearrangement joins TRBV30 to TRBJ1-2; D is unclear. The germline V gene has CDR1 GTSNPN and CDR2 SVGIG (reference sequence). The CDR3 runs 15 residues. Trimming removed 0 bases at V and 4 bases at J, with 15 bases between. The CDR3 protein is CAWSVGRTGFYGYTF. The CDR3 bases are TGTGCCTGGAGTGTAGGTCGGACGGGCTTCTATGGCTACACCTTC. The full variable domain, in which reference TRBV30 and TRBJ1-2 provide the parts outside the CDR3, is SQTIHQWPATLVQPVGSPLSLECTVEGTSNPNLYWYRQAAGRGLQLLFYSVGIGQISSEVPQNLSASRPQDRQFILSSKKLLLSDSGFYLCAWSVGRTGFYGYTFGSGTRLTVV.

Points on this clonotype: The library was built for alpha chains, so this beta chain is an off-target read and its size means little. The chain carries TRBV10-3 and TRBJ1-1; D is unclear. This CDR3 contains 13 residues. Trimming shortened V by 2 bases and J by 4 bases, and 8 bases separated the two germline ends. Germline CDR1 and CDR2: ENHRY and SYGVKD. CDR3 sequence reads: CAISELSVTEAFF. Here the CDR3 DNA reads TGTGCCATCAGTGAGCTTAGCGTCACTGAAGCTTTCTTT.

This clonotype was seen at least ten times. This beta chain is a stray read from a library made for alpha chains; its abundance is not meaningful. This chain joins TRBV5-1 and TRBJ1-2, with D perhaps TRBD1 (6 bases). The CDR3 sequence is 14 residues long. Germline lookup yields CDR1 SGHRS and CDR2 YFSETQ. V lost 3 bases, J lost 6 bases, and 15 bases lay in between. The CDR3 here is CASSSRSQGNGYTF. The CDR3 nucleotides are TGCGCCAGCAGCTCTCGATCACAGGGAAATGGCTACACCTTC. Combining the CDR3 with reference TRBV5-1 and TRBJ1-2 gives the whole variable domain KAGVTQTPRYLIKTRGQQVTLSCSPISGHRSVSWYQQTPGQGLQFLFEYFSETQRNKGNFPGRFSGRQFSNSRSEMNVSTLELGDSALYLCASSSRSQGNGYTFGSGTRLTVV.

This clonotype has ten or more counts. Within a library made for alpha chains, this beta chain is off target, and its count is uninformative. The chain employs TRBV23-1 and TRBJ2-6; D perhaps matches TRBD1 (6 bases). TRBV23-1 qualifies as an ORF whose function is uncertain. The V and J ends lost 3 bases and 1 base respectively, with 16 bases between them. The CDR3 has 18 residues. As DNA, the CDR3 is TGCGCCAGCAGTCATCTTACAGGGCGAAAGTCTGGGGCCAACGTCCTGACTTTC. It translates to CASSHLTGRKSGANVLTF.

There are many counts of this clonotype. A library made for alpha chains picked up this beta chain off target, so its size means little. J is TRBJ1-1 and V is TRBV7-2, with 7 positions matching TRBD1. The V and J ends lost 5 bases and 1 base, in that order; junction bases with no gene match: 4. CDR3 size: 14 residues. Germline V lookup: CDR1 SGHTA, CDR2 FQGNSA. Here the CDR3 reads CASSHDRANTEAFF. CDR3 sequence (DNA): TGTGCCAGCAGCCACGACAGGGCGAACACTGAAGCTTTCTTT.

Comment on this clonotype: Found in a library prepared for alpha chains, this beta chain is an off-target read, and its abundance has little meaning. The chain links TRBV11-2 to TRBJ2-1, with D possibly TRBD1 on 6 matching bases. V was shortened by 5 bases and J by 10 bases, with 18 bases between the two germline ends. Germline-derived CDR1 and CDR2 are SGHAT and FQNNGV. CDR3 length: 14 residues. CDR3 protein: CASSLLNREGEQFF. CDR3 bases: TGTGCCAGCAGCCTCCTTAACAGGGAAGGGGAGCAGTTCTTC.

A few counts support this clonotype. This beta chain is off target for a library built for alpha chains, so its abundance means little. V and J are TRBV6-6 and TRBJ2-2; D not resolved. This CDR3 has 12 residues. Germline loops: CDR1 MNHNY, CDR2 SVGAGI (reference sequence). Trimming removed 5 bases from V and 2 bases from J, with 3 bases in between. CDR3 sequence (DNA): TGTGCCAGCAGTGGAAACACCGGGGAGCTGTTTTTT. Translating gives CASSGNTGELFF.

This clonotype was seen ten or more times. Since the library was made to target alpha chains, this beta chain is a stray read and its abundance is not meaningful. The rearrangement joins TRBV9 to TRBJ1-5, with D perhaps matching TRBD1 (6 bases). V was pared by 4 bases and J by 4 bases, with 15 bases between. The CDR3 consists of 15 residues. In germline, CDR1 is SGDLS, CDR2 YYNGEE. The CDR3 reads CASSTGPGDNQPQHF. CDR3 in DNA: TGTGCCAGCAGCACTGGTCCAGGGGATAATCAGCCCCAGCATTTT.

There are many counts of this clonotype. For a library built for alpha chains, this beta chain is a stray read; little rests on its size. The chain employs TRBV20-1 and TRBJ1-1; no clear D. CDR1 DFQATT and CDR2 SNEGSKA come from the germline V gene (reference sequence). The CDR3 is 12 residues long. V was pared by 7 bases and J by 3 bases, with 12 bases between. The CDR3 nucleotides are TGCAGTGTGGTTTGGTTGGACACTGAAGCTTTCTTT. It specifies CSVVWLDTEAFF.

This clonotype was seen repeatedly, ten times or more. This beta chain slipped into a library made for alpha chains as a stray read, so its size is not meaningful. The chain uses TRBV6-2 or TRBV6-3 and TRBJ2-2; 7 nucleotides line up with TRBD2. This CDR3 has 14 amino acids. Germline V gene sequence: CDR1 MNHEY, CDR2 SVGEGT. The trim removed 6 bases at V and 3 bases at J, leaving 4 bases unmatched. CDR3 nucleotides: TGTGCCAGCAGACCAGCGGGGTACACCGGGGAGCTGTTTTTT. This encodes CASRPAGYTGELFF.

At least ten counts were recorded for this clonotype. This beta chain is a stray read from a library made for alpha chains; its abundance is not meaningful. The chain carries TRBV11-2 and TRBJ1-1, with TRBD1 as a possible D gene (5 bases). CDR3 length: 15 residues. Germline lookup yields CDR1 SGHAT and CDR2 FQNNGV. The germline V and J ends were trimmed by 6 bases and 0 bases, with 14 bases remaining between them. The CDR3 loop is CASSTGGFMNTEAFF. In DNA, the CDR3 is TGTGCCAGCAGTACGGGGGGATTTATGAACACTGAAGCTTTCTTT.